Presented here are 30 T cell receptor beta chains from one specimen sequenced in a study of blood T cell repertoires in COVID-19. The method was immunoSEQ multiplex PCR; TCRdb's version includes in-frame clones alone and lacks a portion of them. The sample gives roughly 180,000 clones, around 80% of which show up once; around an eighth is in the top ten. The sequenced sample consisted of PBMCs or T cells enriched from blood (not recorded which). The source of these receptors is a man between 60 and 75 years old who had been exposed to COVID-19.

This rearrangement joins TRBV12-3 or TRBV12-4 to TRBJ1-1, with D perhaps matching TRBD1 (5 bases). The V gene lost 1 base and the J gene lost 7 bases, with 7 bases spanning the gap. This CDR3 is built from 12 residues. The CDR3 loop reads CASSLEQGEAFF. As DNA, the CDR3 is TGTGCCAGCAGTTTAGAGCAGGGTGAAGCTTTCTTT.

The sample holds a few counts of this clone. DNA for the CDR3: TGTGCCAGCAGCCAGGGCAGAACTCCTAGCGGATCCTACGAGCAGTACTTC. Translation: CASSQGRTPSGSYEQYF. The chain links TRBV3-1 (or the pseudogene TRBV3-2) to TRBJ2-7; 7 nucleotides align to TRBD2. Germline lookup yields CDR1 LGHDT and CDR2 YNNKEL (reference sequence). Trimming at V came to 3 bases and at J to 1 base, leaving 12 bases not matched to a gene. The CDR3 length is 17 residues.

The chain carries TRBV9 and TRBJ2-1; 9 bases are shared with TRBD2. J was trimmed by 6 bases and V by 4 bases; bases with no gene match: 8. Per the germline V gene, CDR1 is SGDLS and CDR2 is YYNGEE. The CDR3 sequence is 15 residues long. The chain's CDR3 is CASSIFSGSSNEQFF. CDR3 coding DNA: TGTGCCAGCAGCATCTTTAGCGGGAGTAGCAATGAGCAGTTCTTC.

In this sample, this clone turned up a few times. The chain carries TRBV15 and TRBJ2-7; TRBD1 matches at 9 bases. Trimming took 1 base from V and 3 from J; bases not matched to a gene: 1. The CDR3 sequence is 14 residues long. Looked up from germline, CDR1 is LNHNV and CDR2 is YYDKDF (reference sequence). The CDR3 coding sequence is TGTGCCACCAGCAGAGTGGACAGGGGCTACGAGCAGTACTTC. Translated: CATSRVDRGYEQYF.

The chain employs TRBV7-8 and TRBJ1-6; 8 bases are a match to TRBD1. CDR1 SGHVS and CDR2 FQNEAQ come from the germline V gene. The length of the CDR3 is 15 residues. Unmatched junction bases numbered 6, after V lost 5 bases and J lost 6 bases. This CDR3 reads CASSGQGGSNSPLHF. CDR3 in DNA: TGTGCCAGCAGCGGACAGGGTGGTAGTAATTCACCCCTCCACTTT.

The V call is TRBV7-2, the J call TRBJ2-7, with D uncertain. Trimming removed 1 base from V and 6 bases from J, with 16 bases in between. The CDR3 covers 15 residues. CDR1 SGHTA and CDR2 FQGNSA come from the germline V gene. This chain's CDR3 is CASSLDHAGTREQYF. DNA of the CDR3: TGTGCCAGCAGCTTAGATCATGCAGGTACCCGCGAGCAGTACTTC.

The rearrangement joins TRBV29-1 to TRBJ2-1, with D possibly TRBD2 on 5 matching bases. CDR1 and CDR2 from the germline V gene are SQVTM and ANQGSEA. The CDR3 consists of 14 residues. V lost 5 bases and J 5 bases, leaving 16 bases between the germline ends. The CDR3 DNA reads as TGCAGCGTTCCCCCGGGGAATCTGAACAATGAGCAGTTCTTC. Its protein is CSVPPGNLNNEQFF.

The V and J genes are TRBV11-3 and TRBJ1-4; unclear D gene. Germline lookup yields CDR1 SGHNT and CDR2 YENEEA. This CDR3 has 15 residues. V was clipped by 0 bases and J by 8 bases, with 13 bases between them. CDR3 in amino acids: CASSLEAGGYEKLFF. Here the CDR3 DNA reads TGTGCCAGCAGCTTAGAGGCGGGAGGATACGAAAAACTGTTTTTT.

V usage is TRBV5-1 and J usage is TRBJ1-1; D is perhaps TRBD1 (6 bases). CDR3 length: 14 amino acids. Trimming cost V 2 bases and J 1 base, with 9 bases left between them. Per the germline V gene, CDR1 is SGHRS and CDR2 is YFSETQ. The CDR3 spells CASSFYRENTEAFF. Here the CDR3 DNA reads TGCGCCAGCAGCTTTTACAGGGAGAACACTGAAGCTTTCTTT. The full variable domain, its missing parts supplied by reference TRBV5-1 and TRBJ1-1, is KAGVTQTPRYLIKTRGQQVTLSCSPISGHRSVSWYQQTPGQGLQFLFEYFSETQRNKGNFPGRFSGRQFSNSRSEMNVSTLELGDSALYLCASSFYRENTEAFFGQGTRLTVV.

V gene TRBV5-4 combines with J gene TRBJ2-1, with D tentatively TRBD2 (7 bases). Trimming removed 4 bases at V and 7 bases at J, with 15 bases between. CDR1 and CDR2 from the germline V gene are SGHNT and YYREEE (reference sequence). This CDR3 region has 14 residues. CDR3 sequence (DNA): TGTGCCAGCAGCCCCTGGGAGGGGGGGAATGAGCAGTTCTTC. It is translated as CASSPWEGGNEQFF.

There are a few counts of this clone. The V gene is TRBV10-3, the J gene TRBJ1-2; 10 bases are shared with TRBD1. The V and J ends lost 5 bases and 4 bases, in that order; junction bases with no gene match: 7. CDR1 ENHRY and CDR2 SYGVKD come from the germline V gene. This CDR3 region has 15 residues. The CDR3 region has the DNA TGTGCCATCAGTACCGGGACAGGGGCCCGCTATGGCTACACCTTC. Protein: CAISTGTGARYGYTF.

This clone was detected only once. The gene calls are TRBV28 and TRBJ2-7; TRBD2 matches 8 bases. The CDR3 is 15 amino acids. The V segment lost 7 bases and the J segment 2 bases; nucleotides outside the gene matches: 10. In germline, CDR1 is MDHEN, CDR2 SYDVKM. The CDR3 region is CASNGGGTRAYEQYF. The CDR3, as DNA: TGTGCCAGCAACGGGGGGGGAACAAGGGCCTACGAGCAGTACTTC.

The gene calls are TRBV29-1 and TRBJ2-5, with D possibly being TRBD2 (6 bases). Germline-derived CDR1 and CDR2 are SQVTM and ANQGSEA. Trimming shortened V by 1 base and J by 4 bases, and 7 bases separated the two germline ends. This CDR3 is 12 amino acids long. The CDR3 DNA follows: TGCAGCGTTGAAGTGGGGGGAGAGACCCAGTACTTC. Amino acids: CSVEVGGETQYF.

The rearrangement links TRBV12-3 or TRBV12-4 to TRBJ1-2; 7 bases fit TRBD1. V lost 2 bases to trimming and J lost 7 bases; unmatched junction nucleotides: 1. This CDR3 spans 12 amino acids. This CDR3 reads CASSLRTGGYTF. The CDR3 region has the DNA TGTGCCAGCAGTTTAAGGACAGGTGGCTACACCTTC.

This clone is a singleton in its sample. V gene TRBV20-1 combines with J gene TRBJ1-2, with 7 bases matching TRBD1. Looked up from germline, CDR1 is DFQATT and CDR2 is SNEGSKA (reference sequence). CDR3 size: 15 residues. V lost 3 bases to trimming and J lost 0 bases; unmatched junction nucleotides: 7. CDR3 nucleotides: TGCAGTGCTAGTAACAGGGGACGGGCTAACTATGGCTACACCTTC. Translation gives CSASNRGRANYGYTF.

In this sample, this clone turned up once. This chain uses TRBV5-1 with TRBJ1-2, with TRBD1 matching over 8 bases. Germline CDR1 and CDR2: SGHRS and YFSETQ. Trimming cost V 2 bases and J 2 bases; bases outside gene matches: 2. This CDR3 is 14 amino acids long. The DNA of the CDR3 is TGCGCCAGCAGCTTCAACAGGGGGAACTATGGCTACACCTTC. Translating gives CASSFNRGNYGYTF.

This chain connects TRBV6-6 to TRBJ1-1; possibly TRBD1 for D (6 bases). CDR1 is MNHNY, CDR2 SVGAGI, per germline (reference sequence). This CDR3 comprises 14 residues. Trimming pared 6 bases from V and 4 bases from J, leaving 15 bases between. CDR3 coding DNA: TGTGCCAGCAGCTCGGACAGCCTTACCACTGAAGCTTTCTTT. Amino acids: CASSSDSLTTEAFF.

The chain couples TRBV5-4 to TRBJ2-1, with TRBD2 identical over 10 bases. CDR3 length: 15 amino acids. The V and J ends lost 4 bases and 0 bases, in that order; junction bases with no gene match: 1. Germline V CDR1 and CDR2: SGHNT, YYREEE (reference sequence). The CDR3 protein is CASSTSGNSYNEQFF. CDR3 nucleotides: TGTGCCAGCAGCACTAGCGGGAACTCCTACAATGAGCAGTTCTTC.

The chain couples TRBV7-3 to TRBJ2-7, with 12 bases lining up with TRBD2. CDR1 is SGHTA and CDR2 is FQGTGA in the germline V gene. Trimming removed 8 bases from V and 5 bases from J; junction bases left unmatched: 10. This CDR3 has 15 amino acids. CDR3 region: CASAKGLAGFNEQYF. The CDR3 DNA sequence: TGTGCCAGCGCGAAAGGACTAGCGGGATTTAACGAGCAGTACTTC.

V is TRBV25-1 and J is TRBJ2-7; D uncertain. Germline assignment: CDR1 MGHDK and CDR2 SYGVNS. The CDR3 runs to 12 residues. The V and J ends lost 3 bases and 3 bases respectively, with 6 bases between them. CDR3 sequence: CASSDFRYEQYF. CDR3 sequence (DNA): TGTGCCAGCAGTGATTTTCGCTACGAGCAGTACTTC.

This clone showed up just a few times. CDR3 region: CASSQDLFYRDMNGYTF. CDR3 bases: TGCGCCAGCAGCCAAGATCTTTTCTACAGGGACATGAATGGCTACACCTTC. This chain connects TRBV4-3 to TRBJ1-2; possible D gene TRBD1, 6 bases. Per the germline V gene, CDR1 is LGHNA and CDR2 is YSLEER. This CDR3 is built from 17 residues. The V end was cut by 0 bases, the J end by 6 bases, with 20 bases between.

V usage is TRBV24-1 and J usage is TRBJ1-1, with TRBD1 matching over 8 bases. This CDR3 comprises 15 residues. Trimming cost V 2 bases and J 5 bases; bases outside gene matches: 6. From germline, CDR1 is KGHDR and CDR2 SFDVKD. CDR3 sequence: CATSDSIGQGTEAFF. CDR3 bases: TGTGCCACCAGTGATTCCATCGGACAGGGAACTGAAGCTTTCTTT.

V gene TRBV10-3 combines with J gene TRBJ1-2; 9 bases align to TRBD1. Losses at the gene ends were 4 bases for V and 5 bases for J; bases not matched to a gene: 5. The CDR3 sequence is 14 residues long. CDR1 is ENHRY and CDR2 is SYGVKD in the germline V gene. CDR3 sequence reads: CAISGDRDTYGYTF. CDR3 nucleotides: TGTGCCATCAGTGGGGACAGGGATACGTATGGCTACACCTTC.

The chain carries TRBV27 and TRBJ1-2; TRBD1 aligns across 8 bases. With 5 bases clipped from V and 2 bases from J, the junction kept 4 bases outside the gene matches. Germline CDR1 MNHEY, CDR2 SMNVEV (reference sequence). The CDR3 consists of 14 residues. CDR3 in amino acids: CASSPRTGNYGYTF. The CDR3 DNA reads TGTGCCAGCAGTCCGCGGACAGGGAACTATGGCTACACCTTC.

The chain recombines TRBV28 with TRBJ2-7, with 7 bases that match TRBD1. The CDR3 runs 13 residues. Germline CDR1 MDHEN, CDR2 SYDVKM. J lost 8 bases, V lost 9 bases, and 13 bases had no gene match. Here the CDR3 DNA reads TGTGCCAGTACAACCAGGGGGAATACCAAGCAGTACTTC. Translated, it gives CASTTRGNTKQYF.

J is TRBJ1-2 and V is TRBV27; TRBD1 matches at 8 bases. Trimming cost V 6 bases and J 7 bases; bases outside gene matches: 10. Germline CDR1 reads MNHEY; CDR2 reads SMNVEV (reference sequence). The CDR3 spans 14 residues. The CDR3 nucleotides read TGTGCCAGCAGACTGGACAGGGTATCTGGTGGCTACACCTTC. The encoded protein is CASRLDRVSGGYTF.

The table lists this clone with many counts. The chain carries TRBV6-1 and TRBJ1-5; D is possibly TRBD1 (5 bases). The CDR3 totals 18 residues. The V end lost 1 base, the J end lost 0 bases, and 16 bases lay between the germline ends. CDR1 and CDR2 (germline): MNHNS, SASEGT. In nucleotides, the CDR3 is TGTGCCAGCAGTGAAGTCAGCGCGGGAGGGGATAGCAATCAGCCCCAGCATTTT. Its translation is CASSEVSAGGDSNQPQHF.

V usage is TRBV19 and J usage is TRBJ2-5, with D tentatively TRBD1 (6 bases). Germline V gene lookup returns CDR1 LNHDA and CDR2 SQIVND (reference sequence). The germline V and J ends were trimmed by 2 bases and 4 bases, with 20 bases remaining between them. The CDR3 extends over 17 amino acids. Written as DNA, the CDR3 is TGTGCCAGTAGTATAATGGGTAGCCCCAGGGGCGGAGAGACCCAGTACTTC. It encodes CASSIMGSPRGGETQYF.

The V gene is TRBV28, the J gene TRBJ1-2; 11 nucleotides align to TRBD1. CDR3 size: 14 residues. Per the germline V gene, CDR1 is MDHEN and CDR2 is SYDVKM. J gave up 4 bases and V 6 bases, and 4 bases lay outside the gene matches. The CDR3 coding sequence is TGTGCCAGCAGGTCCGGGACAGGGGGCTATGGCTACACCTTC. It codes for CASRSGTGGYGYTF.

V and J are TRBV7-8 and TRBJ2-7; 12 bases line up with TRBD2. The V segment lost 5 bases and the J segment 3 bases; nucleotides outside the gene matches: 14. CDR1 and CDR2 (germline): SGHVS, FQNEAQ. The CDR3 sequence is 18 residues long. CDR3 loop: CASSPELAGGHTNYEQYF. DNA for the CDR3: TGTGCCAGCAGCCCGGAACTAGCGGGAGGCCATACAAACTACGAGCAGTACTTC. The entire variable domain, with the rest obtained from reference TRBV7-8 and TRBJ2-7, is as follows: GAGVSQSPRYKVAKRGQDVALRCDPISGHVSLFWYQQALGQGPEFLTYFQNEAQLDKSGLPSDRFFAERPEGSVSTLKIQRTQQEDSAVYLCASSPELAGGHTNYEQYFGPGTRLTVT.